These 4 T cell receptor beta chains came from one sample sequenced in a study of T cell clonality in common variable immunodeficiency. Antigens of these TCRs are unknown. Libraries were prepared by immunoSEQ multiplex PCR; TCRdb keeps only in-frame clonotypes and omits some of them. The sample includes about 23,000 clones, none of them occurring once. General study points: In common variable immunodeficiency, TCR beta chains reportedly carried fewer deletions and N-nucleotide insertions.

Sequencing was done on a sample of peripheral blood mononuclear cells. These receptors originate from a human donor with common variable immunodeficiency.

The DNA read from the CDR3 is TGTGCCAGTAGCCTTGAGGGCGCGAACACCGGGGAG. This translates into CASSLEGANTGE. The CDR3 as a whole reads CASSLEGANTGELFF. This chain uses TRBV19 with TRBJ2-2; D may be TRBD2 (5 bases). Read sequence stops 3 residues before the CDR3 end, and the germline J gene provides the missing end. Germline CDR1 is LNHDA and CDR2 is SQIVND (reference sequence). The V end lost 6 bases, the J end lost 0 bases, and 11 bases lay between the germline ends. This CDR3 spans 15 amino acids.

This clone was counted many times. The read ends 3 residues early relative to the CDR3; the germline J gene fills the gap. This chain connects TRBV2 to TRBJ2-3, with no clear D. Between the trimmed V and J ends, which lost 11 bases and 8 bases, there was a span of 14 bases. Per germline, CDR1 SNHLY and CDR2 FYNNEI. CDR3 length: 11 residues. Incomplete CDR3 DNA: TGTGCCGGAGAACAGCCCGCTACG. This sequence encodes CAGEQPAT. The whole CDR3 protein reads CAGEQPATQYF.

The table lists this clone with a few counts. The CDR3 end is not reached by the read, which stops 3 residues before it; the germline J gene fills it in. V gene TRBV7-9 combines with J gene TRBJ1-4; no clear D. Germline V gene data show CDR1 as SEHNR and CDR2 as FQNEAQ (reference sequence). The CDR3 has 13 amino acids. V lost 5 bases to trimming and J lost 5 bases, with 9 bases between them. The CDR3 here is CASSATENEKLFF. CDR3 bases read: TGTGCCAGCAGCGCCACAGAGAATGAAAAA.

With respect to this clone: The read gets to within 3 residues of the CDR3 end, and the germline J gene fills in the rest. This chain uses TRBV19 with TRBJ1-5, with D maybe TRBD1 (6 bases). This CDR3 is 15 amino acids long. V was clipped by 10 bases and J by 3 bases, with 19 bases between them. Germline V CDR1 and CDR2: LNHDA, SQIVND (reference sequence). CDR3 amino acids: CATLGTRGDNQPQHF. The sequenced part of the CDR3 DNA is TGTGCCACCCTAGGGACACGGGGAGACAATCAGCCC.